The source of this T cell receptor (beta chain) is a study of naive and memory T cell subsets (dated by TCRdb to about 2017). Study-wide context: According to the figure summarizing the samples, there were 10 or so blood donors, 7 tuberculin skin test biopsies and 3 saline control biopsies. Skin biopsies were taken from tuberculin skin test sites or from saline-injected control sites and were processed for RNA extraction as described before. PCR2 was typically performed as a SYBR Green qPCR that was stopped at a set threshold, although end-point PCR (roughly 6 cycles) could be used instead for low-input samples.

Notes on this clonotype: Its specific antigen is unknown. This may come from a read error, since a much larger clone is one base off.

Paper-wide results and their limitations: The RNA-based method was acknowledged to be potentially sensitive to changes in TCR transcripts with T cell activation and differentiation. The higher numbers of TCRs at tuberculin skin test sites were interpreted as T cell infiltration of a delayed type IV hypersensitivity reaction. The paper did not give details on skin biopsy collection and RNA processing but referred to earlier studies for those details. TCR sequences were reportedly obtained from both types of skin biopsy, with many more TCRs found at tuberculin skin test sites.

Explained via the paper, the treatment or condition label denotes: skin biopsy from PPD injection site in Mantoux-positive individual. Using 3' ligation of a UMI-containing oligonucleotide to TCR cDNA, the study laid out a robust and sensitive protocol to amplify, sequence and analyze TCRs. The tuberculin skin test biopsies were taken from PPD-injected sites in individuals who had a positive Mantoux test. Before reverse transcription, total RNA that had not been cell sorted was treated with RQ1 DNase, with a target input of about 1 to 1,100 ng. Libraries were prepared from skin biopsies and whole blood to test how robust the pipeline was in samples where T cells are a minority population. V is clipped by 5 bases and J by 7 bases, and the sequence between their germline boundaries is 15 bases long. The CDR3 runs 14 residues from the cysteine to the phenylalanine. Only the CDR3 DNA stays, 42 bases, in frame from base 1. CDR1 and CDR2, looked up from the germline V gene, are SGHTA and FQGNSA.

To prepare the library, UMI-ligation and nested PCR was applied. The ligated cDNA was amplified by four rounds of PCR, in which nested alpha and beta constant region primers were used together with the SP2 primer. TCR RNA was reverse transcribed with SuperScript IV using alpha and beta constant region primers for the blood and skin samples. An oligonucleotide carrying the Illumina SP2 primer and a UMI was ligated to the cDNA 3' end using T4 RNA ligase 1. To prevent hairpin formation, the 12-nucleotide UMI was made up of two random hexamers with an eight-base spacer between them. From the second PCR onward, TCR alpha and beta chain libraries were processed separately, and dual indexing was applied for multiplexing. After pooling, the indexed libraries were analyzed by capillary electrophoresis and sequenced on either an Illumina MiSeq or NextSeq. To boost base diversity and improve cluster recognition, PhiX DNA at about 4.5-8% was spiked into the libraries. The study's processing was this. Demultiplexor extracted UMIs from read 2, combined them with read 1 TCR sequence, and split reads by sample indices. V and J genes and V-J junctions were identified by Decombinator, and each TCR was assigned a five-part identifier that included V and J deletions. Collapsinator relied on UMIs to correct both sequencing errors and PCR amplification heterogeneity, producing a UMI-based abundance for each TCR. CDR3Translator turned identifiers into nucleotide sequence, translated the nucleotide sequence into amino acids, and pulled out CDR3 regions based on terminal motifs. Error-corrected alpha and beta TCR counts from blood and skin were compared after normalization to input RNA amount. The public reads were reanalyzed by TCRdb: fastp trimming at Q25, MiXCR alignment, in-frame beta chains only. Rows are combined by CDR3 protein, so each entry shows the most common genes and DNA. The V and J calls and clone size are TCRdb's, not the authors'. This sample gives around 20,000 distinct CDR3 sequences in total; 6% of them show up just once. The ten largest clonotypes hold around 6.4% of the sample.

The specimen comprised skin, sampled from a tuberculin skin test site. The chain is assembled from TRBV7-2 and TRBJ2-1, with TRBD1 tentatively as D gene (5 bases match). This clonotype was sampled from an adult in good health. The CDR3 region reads CASSQRGGCNEQFF. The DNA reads TGTGCCAGCAGCCAAAGGGGCGGCTGTAATGAGCAGTTCTTC.